Following are 26 T cell receptor beta chains from one sample sequenced in a study of blood T cell repertoires in COVID-19. Method: immunoSEQ multiplex PCR; TCRdb's copy keeps in-frame clones and lacks some. The profile shows some 160,000 clones, roughly 80% of them singletons. Material: peripheral blood. These receptors all come from a man in his fifties or sixties with active or convalescent COVID-19.

The rearrangement uses TRBV11-3 and TRBJ2-3; 14 bases agree with TRBD2. The germline CDR1 and CDR2 sequences are SGHNT and YENEEA. CDR3 length: 17 residues. J gave up 5 bases and V 1 base, and 5 bases lay outside the gene matches. DNA of the CDR3: TGTGCCAGCAGCTTAGGACTAGCGGGAGGGCCATTAGATACGCAGTATTTT. Translating it yields CASSLGLAGGPLDTQYF.

The chain has TRBV18 and TRBJ2-7; D may be TRBD1 (6 bases). Germline CDR1 KGHSH, CDR2 LQKENI. V was pared by 2 bases and J by 2 bases, with 7 bases between. The CDR3 spans 13 residues. The CDR3 is CASSPAGAYEQYF. CDR3 in DNA: TGTGCCAGCTCACCAGCAGGGGCCTACGAGCAGTACTTC.

V gene TRBV10-3 combines with J gene TRBJ2-7; TRBD1 is a possible D gene (5 bases). V lost 0 bases to trimming and J lost 3 bases, with 9 bases between them. Looked up from germline, CDR1 is ENHRY and CDR2 is SYGVKD. CDR3 length: 14 amino acids. CDR3 loop: CAISESRDSYEQYF. DNA of the CDR3: TGTGCCATCAGTGAGTCCCGTGACAGCTACGAGCAGTACTTC.

V and J are TRBV19 and TRBJ1-3, with TRBD1 as a possible D gene (5 bases). This CDR3 contains 14 residues. Between the trimmed V and J ends, which lost 3 bases and 2 bases, there was a span of 8 bases. CDR1 LNHDA and CDR2 SQIVND come from the germline V gene (reference sequence). CDR3 coding DNA: TGTGCCAGTAGTATTAGGACAACTGGAAACACCATATATTTT. Amino acid sequence: CASSIRTTGNTIYF.

The J gene is TRBJ1-1, the V gene TRBV27, with 7 bases lining up with TRBD1. Germline CDR1 and CDR2: MNHEY and SMNVEV (reference sequence). The CDR3 is 16 amino acids. Unmatched junction bases numbered 9, after V lost 0 bases and J lost 5 bases. The DNA of the CDR3 is TGTGCCAGCAGTTTATCGTCGCAGGGGGTATTTACTGAAGCTTTCTTT. Translating it yields CASSLSSQGVFTEAFF.

V gene TRBV2 combines with J gene TRBJ2-1, with D hard to call. V dropped 2 bases and J dropped 0 bases, with 14 bases sitting between them. The CDR3 loop spans 17 amino acids. Germline-derived CDR1 and CDR2 are SNHLY and FYNNEI. The CDR3 is CASSESSAVLSYNEQFF. CDR3 DNA: TGTGCCAGCAGTGAATCCTCGGCGGTTCTCTCCTACAATGAGCAGTTCTTC.

The J gene is TRBJ2-1, the V gene TRBV9, with 10 bases that match TRBD2. Per germline, CDR1 SGDLS and CDR2 YYNGEE. Trimming cost V 0 bases and J 6 bases; bases outside gene matches: 6. The length of the CDR3 is 16 residues. CDR3 coding DNA: TGTGCCAGCAGCGTAGAAGGAGCGGGAGGGGTCAATGAGCAGTTCTTC. This translates into CASSVEGAGGVNEQFF.

This sequence joins TRBV7-9 and TRBJ1-1; D possibly corresponds to TRBD1 (6 bases). Germline CDR1 reads SEHNR; CDR2 reads FQNEAQ (reference sequence). Trimming pared 3 bases from V and 3 bases from J, leaving 11 bases between. This CDR3 is 14 amino acids long. In DNA, the CDR3 is TGTGCCAGCAGCTTTGTGGGGGGGCACACTGAAGCTTTCTTT. The encoded protein is CASSFVGGHTEAFF. Combining the CDR3 with reference TRBV7-9 and TRBJ1-1 gives the whole variable domain DTGVSQNPRHKITKRGQNVTFRCDPISEHNRLYWYRQTLGQGPEFLTYFQNEAQLEKSRLLSDRFSAERPKGSFSTLEIQRTEQGDSAMYLCASSFVGGHTEAFFGQGTRLTVV.

This clone was counted many times. V is TRBV30 and J is TRBJ1-1, with D tentatively TRBD1 (6 bases). CDR1 and CDR2 (germline): GTSNPN, SVGIG (reference sequence). Trimming cost V 2 bases and J 6 bases, with 10 bases left between them. The CDR3 covers 12 residues. The CDR3 region is CAWSQGGAEAFF. The CDR3 DNA reads TGTGCCTGGAGTCAAGGGGGGGCTGAAGCTTTCTTT. Full variable domain (remainder filled in from reference TRBV30 and TRBJ1-1): SQTIHQWPATLVQPVGSPLSLECTVEGTSNPNLYWYRQAAGRGLQLLFYSVGIGQISSEVPQNLSASRPQDRQFILSSKKLLLSDSGFYLCAWSQGGAEAFFGQGTRLTVV.

The J gene is TRBJ1-3, the V gene TRBV10-3; no firm D call. V lost 0 bases and J 3 bases, leaving 9 bases between the germline ends. Per germline, CDR1 ENHRY and CDR2 SYGVKD. The CDR3 is made up of 15 amino acids. CDR3 residues: CAISESRGNGNTIYF. The CDR3 bases are TGTGCCATCAGTGAGTCGAGAGGGAATGGAAACACCATATATTTT.

This clone was seen a few times. V gene TRBV2 combines with J gene TRBJ1-5; possibly TRBD1 for D (6 bases). Deletions cut 5 bases from V and 4 bases from J, with 15 bases between. There are 15 residues in the CDR3. Germline lookup yields CDR1 SNHLY and CDR2 FYNNEI. CDR3 amino acids: CASSFDRQPNQPQHF. The CDR3 coding sequence is TGTGCCAGCAGTTTTGACAGGCAACCAAATCAGCCCCAGCATTTT.

The chain employs TRBV4-2 and TRBJ2-1; D is possibly TRBD2 (6 bases). Trimming took off 0 bases at V and 0 bases at J, with 9 bases between the two ends. Per the germline V gene, CDR1 is LGHNA and CDR2 is YNFKEQ. This CDR3 comprises 16 residues. The CDR3 sequence is CASSQDHSGSYNEQFF. CDR3 nucleotide sequence: TGTGCCAGCAGCCAAGATCATAGCGGCTCCTACAATGAGCAGTTCTTC.

V and J are TRBV7-3 and TRBJ2-3; 10 bases are a match to TRBD1. This CDR3 has 15 amino acids. The V segment lost 5 bases and the J segment 5 bases; nucleotides outside the gene matches: 7. Germline CDR1 and CDR2: SGHTA and FQGTGA. As DNA, the CDR3 is TGTGCCAGCAGCCCCATGGGACAGGGGAGAGATACGCAGTATTTT. This gives the protein CASSPMGQGRDTQYF.

This clone appeared once. The chain links TRBV29-1 to TRBJ2-1; 8 nucleotides align to TRBD2. The CDR3 loop spans 14 amino acids. CDR1 and CDR2 (germline): SQVTM, ANQGSEA. V shed 4 bases and J 0 bases; nucleotides not matched to a gene: 2. CDR3 in amino acids: CSVGGRSSYNEQFF. The CDR3 DNA follows: TGCAGCGTTGGCGGGAGGAGCTCCTACAATGAGCAGTTCTTC.

CDR3 amino acids: CASSQSRHNSYNEQFF. The CDR3 bases are TGCGCCAGCAGTCAATCGCGGCACAACTCCTACAATGAGCAGTTCTTC. V is TRBV23-1 and J is TRBJ2-1; D is unclear. TRBV23-1 is filed as an ORF, its function uncertain. Trimming left V 0 bases short and J 0 bases short, with 9 bases between. The CDR3 consists of 16 residues.

The chain couples TRBV19 to TRBJ2-4; 14 bases map to TRBD2. There are 19 residues in the CDR3. The V and J ends lost 5 bases and 0 bases, in that order; junction bases with no gene match: 9. CDR1 and CDR2 (germline): LNHDA, SQIVND (reference sequence). CDR3 DNA sequence: TGTGCCAGTAGTCCGGGACTAGCGGGAGCCCCTCTAGCCAAAAACATTCAGTACTTC. This gives the protein CASSPGLAGAPLAKNIQYF.

In its sample, this clone was seen once. The rearrangement uses TRBV27 and TRBJ2-5; 13 bases align to TRBD2. The CDR3 contains 16 residues. Germline assignment: CDR1 MNHEY and CDR2 SMNVEV (reference sequence). V lost 5 bases, J lost 1 base, and 4 bases stayed unmatched. Here the CDR3 reads CASSAGLAGIQETQYF. CDR3 nucleotide sequence: TGTGCCAGCAGTGCGGGACTAGCGGGAATCCAAGAGACCCAGTACTTC.

The J gene is TRBJ1-1, the V gene TRBV5-4, with 12 bases identical to TRBD1. CDR3 length equals 16 residues. The ends lost 3 bases at V and 1 base at J; junction bases unmatched: 4. Germline V CDR1 and CDR2: SGHNT, YYREEE (reference sequence). This CDR3 reads CASSSGTGGRNTEAFF. CDR3 in DNA: TGTGCCAGCAGCTCCGGGACAGGGGGCAGGAACACTGAAGCTTTCTTT.

The chain couples TRBV5-1 to TRBJ1-2, with 7 bases matching TRBD1. Germline V CDR1 and CDR2: SGHRS, YFSETQ. The CDR3 sequence is 14 residues long. J lost 0 bases, V lost 3 bases, and 2 bases had no gene match. Here the CDR3 reads CASSSTGSNYGYTF. The CDR3 region has the DNA TGCGCCAGCAGCTCGACAGGGTCTAACTATGGCTACACCTTC.

The V gene is TRBV7-6, the J gene TRBJ1-2; D remains ambiguous. This CDR3 is 14 amino acids long. V was shortened by 1 base and J by 6 bases, with 12 bases between the two germline ends. The germline V gene encodes CDR1 SGHVS and CDR2 FNYEAQ. CDR3 sequence: CASSLGGGGDGYTF. CDR3 DNA: TGTGCCAGCAGCTTAGGTGGAGGTGGCGATGGCTACACCTTC.

This clone was detected ten times or more. The V and J genes are TRBV4-1 and TRBJ2-1; D call uncertain. CDR1 and CDR2 (germline): MGHRA, YSYEKL. The CDR3 has 13 residues. Deletions cut 4 bases from V and 4 bases from J, with 8 bases between. CDR3 sequence reads: CASSLARYNEQFF. CDR3 bases: TGCGCCAGCAGCCTAGCAAGATACAATGAGCAGTTCTTC.

The chain employs TRBV9 and TRBJ1-1; 7 bases line up with TRBD1. Per the germline V gene, CDR1 is SGDLS and CDR2 is YYNGEE. V shed 4 bases and J 4 bases; nucleotides not matched to a gene: 7. The CDR3 extends over 14 amino acids. The CDR3 nucleotides read TGTGCCAGCAGCCCTCAGACAGGGAGCACTGAAGCTTTCTTT. As protein: CASSPQTGSTEAFF.

This sequence joins TRBV6-5 and TRBJ1-4; 9 nucleotides agree with TRBD1. Germline CDR1 reads MNHEY; CDR2 reads SVGAGI. The V gene end was trimmed by 3 bases and the J gene end by 4 bases; junction bases not matched to a gene: 3. CDR3 length: 15 amino acids. The CDR3 DNA follows: TGTGCCAGCAGTTATCGGGACAGGGATAATGAAAAACTGTTTTTT. Translation gives CASSYRDRDNEKLFF.

V and J are TRBV5-1 and TRBJ1-4, with 7 bases matching TRBD1. The CDR3 is 15 amino acids. CDR1 and CDR2 from the germline V gene are SGHRS and YFSETQ. V shed 3 bases and J 6 bases; nucleotides not matched to a gene: 8. CDR3 in amino acids: CASSWGDRADEKLFF. DNA of the CDR3: TGCGCCAGCAGCTGGGGTGACAGGGCGGATGAAAAACTGTTTTTT.

This clone was seen a single time. The rearrangement uses TRBV4-2 and TRBJ2-7; D might be TRBD1 (6 bases). Trimming took off 0 bases at V and 6 bases at J, with 18 bases between the two ends. CDR1 and CDR2 (germline): LGHNA, YNFKEQ. There are 16 residues in the CDR3. This CDR3 is CASSQDWRSTGIEQYF. CDR3 nucleotides: TGTGCCAGCAGCCAAGATTGGCGCTCGACAGGCATCGAGCAGTACTTC.

The CDR3, as DNA: TGCGCCAGCAGCGCCGAGAGGGGGTGGAGGGAGACCCAGTACTTC. Amino acid sequence: CASSAERGWRETQYF. The chain has TRBV5-1 and TRBJ2-5; D might be TRBD1 (6 bases). Trimming cost V 4 bases and J 5 bases, with 18 bases left between them. The CDR3 length is 15 residues. Germline V lookup: CDR1 SGHRS, CDR2 YFSETQ.